Listed below are T cell receptor beta chains from one sample, sequenced in a study of T-cell memory formation after mild COVID-19. Each CDR3 protein is one row after TCRdb ran MiXCR on the 5' RACE reads. The sample lists over 150,000 distinct CDR3 sequences, roughly 18% occurring once. The sequencing sample was made of PBMCs or a T cell subset sorted from them (not recorded which). These TCRs come from a man aged 18-30 years who had mild COVID-19 (a few samples of this study predate the infection). Cell type and time point are not known. Each CDR3 is given with its conserved first and last residue. A D gene is named only where the DNA matches it firmly. Not all rows give a size; the values are once, few, many and, for expanded clones, a class.

abundance: NA
d_gene: TRBD2
v_gene: TRBV6-2/TRBV6-3
j_gene: TRBJ2-4
CDR3aa: CASSLSGGVNIQYF
CDR3nt: TGTGCCAGCAGCCTTAGCGGGGGAGTTAACATTCAGTACTTC

abundance: few
d_gene: TRBD2
v_gene: TRBV7-8
j_gene: TRBJ2-7
CDR3aa: CASSWSNSGGRSYEQYF
CDR3nt: TGTGCCAGCAGCTGGTCGAATAGCGGGGGACGCTCCTACGAGCAGTACTTC

abundance: few
d_gene: NA
v_gene: TRBV5-1
j_gene: TRBJ2-2
CDR3aa: CASSLEGQGHGELFF
CDR3nt: TGCGCCAGCAGCTTGGAGGGTCAGGGCCACGGGGAGCTGTTTTTT

abundance: few
d_gene: NA
v_gene: TRBV5-1
j_gene: TRBJ1-2
CDR3aa: CASSPGGARINGYTF
CDR3nt: TGCGCCAGCTCCCCGGGGGGCGCCAGGATTAATGGCTACACCTTC

abundance: NA
d_gene: TRBD1
v_gene: TRBV6-5
j_gene: TRBJ2-7
CDR3aa: CASRGQGLTYEQYF
CDR3nt: TGTGCCAGCAGGGGACAGGGACTGACCTACGAGCAGTACTTC

abundance: NA
d_gene: NA
v_gene: TRBV6-2/TRBV6-3
j_gene: TRBJ2-7
CDR3aa: CASSYPRAFYEQYF
CDR3nt: TGTGCCAGCAGTTACCCCCGAGCCTTCTACGAGCAGTACTTC

abundance: NA
d_gene: NA
v_gene: TRBV18
j_gene: TRBJ1-2
CDR3aa: CASSHGTAYGYTF
CDR3nt: TGTGCCAGCTCACACGGGACGGCCTATGGCTACACCTTC

abundance: NA
d_gene: NA
v_gene: TRBV28
j_gene: TRBJ1-5
CDR3aa: CASSLGGDSQPQHF
CDR3nt: TGTGCCAGCAGTTTGGGGGGTGATAGCCAGCCCCAGCATTTT

abundance: NA
d_gene: TRBD2
v_gene: TRBV4-2
j_gene: TRBJ2-5
CDR3aa: CASSHGLAWETQYF
CDR3nt: TGTGCCAGCAGCCACGGACTAGCGTGGGAGACCCAGTACTTC

abundance: NA
d_gene: NA
v_gene: TRBV10-2
j_gene: TRBJ1-4
CDR3aa: CASRLFTTNEKLFF
CDR3nt: TGCGCCAGCAGGCTGTTCACAACTAATGAAAAACTGTTTTTT

abundance: many
d_gene: TRBD1
v_gene: TRBV5-1
j_gene: TRBJ2-3
CDR3aa: CASSPPRQGGTDTQYF
CDR3nt: TGCGCCAGCAGCCCTCCCCGACAGGGGGGCACAGATACGCAGTATTTT

abundance: NA
d_gene: NA
v_gene: TRBV7-2
j_gene: TRBJ1-4
CDR3aa: CASSFGQHPEKLFF
CDR3nt: TGTGCCAGCAGCTTCGGACAGCACCCGGAAAAACTGTTTTTT